These 20 T cell receptor beta chains came from one sample sequenced in a study of T cell responses to AZD1222 COVID-19 vaccine. Here immunoSEQ multiplex PCR was the method, and the copy in TCRdb shows in-frame clones only, minus some. This sample has 130,000 to 150,000 clones, with 70% to 90% found just once. Sequenced material: peripheral blood, taken 28 days after the second dose of the MenACWY control vaccine. The receptors stem from an adult who received the MenACWY meningococcal vaccine as a control.

This rearrangement joins TRBV18 to TRBJ2-7, with a possible D match to TRBD1 (5 bases). The length of the CDR3 is 15 residues. CDR1 KGHSH and CDR2 LQKENI come from the germline V gene. V was cut by 4 bases and J by 3 bases, with 16 bases left in between. The CDR3 coding sequence is TGTGCCAGCTCACGCAGTTTGACAGATCGCTACGAGCAGTACTTC. It translates to CASSRSLTDRYEQYF.

The chain joins TRBV30 to TRBJ1-6, with D maybe TRBD1 (6 bases). V lost 1 base and J 10 bases, leaving 11 bases between the germline ends. The CDR3 is 13 residues long. Germline loops: CDR1 GTSNPN, CDR2 SVGIG (reference sequence). CDR3 amino acids: CAWSGQGNSPLHF. CDR3 DNA sequence: TGTGCCTGGAGTGGCCAGGGGAACTCACCCCTCCACTTT.

The CDR3 here is CSGDQGLNYGYTF. CDR3 DNA: TGCAGCGGTGATCAGGGCCTCAACTATGGCTACACCTTC. This chain uses TRBV29-1 with TRBJ1-2; tentatively, D is TRBD1 (5 bases). Germline V gene data show CDR1 as SQVTM and CDR2 as ANQGSEA. The V end was cut by 7 bases, the J end by 2 bases, with 14 bases between. CDR3 length equals 13 residues.

V gene TRBV5-8 combines with J gene TRBJ1-3; tentatively, D is TRBD1 (6 bases). This CDR3 contains 15 residues. Trimming took 4 bases from V and 0 from J, leaving 11 bases between them. Germline lookup yields CDR1 SGHTS and CDR2 YDEGEE. The DNA for the CDR3 is TGTGCCAGCAGCATACAGGGAACCTCTGGAAACACCATATATTTT. It codes for CASSIQGTSGNTIYF.

The V call is TRBV5-1, the J call TRBJ2-7, with 9 positions matching TRBD2. Germline-derived CDR1 and CDR2 are SGHRS and YFSETQ. The CDR3 has 15 amino acids. V shed 4 bases, J shed 6 bases, and the junction held 11 bases outside the gene matches. CDR3 DNA: TGCGCCAGCAGCCCCGCACTAGCGGGTAATCTCGAGCAGTACTTC. Protein: CASSPALAGNLEQYF.

This clone was seen more than once but under ten times. The V gene is TRBV3-1 (or the pseudogene TRBV3-2), the J gene TRBJ2-3; D is possibly TRBD2 (5 bases). Germline-derived CDR1 and CDR2 are LGHDT and YNNKEL (reference sequence). The CDR3 is 14 residues long. The ends were cut back, 2 bases at V and 2 bases at J, with 8 bases in the middle. The CDR3 sequence: CASSQIRDTDTQYF. CDR3 DNA: TGTGCCAGCAGCCAAATACGGGACACAGATACGCAGTATTTT.

Turning to this clone: The same CDR3 also results from other DNA sequences found in this sample. The V gene is TRBV19, the J gene TRBJ1-5; 8 bases match TRBD1. Germline trimming cut 4 bases from V and 5 bases from J; bases unmatched to any gene: 1. The CDR3 is 13 amino acids. The germline gives CDR1 LNHDA, CDR2 SQIVND (reference sequence). The DNA for the CDR3 is TGTGCCAGTAGTACACAGGGGGATCAGCCCCAGCATTTT. It yields the protein CASSTQGDQPQHF. Drawing the rest from reference TRBV19 and TRBJ1-5, the complete variable domain is DGGITQSPKYLFRKEGQNVTLSCEQNLNHDAMYWYRQDPGQGLRLIYYSQIVNDFQKGDIAEGYSVSREKKESFPLTVTSAQKNPTAFYLCASSTQGDQPQHFGDGTRLSIL.

The V and J genes are TRBV20-1 and TRBJ2-1; 10 nucleotides align to TRBD2. Looked up from germline, CDR1 is DFQATT and CDR2 is SNEGSKA (reference sequence). This CDR3 region has 15 residues. V lost 3 bases and J lost 8; bases outside the gene matches: 10. Written as DNA, the CDR3 is TGCAGTGCTAGTTCCAAAGCGGGAGGGAATGATGAGCAGTTCTTC. Amino acids: CSASSKAGGNDEQFF.

This sequence joins TRBV7-2 and TRBJ2-1; TRBD2 matches 7 bases. The germline CDR1 and CDR2 sequences are SGHTA and FQGNSA. J was trimmed by 9 bases and V by 5 bases; bases with no gene match: 19. The CDR3 consists of 17 residues. CDR3 sequence (DNA): TGTGCCAGCAGCGCCTACCTAAAGCGGGAACCCACAAGTGAGCAGTTCTTC. This encodes CASSAYLKREPTSEQFF.

V usage is TRBV9 and J usage is TRBJ2-2; D may be TRBD1 or TRBD2 (5 bases each). In germline, CDR1 is SGDLS, CDR2 YYNGEE. Trimming left V 0 bases short and J 5 bases short, with 17 bases between. This CDR3 is 17 amino acids long. CDR3: CASSVEGTARGTGELFF. CDR3 bases: TGTGCCAGCAGCGTAGAAGGGACGGCGAGGGGAACCGGGGAGCTGTTTTTT. The whole variable domain, filled in from reference TRBV9 and TRBJ2-2, reads DSGVTQTPKHLITATGQRVTLRCSPRSGDLSVYWYQQSLDQGLQFLIQYYNGEERAKGNILERFSAQQFPDLHSELNLSSLELGDSALYFCASSVEGTARGTGELFFGEGSRLTVL.

The V and J genes are TRBV25-1 and TRBJ1-2; 8 nucleotides line up with TRBD1. The CDR3 covers 12 residues. Trimming at V came to 8 bases and at J to 10 bases, leaving 9 bases not matched to a gene. Germline-derived CDR1 and CDR2 are MGHDK and SYGVNS. The DNA of the CDR3 is TGTGCCAGCCTATCGAGGGACAGGCCCTACACCTTC. It yields the protein CASLSRDRPYTF.

This chain uses TRBV11-3 with TRBJ1-3; D is ambiguous. Trimming cost V 1 base and J 0 bases, with 7 bases left between them. Germline V gene data show CDR1 as SGHNT and CDR2 as YENEEA. There are 15 residues in the CDR3. CDR3 sequence: CASSLGPSSGNTIYF. CDR3 DNA sequence: TGTGCCAGCAGCTTAGGCCCGAGCTCTGGAAACACCATATATTTT.

The chain recombines TRBV29-1 with TRBJ2-3, with D unclear. This CDR3 has 15 amino acids. V shed 6 bases and J shed 4 bases, with 20 bases lying between them. Germline-derived CDR1 and CDR2 are SQVTM and ANQGSEA. The CDR3 spells CSVGSFGPGADTQYF. DNA of the CDR3: TGCAGCGTGGGGTCCTTCGGCCCGGGCGCAGATACGCAGTATTTT.

This clone was seen more than once but under ten times. The chain carries TRBV9 and TRBJ1-2, with D possibly matching TRBD1 (6 bases). The CDR3 runs to 14 residues. Trimming shortened V by 5 bases and J by 2 bases, and 13 bases separated the two germline ends. Germline V gene lookup returns CDR1 SGDLS and CDR2 YYNGEE. The CDR3 spells CASSVGAKNYGYTF. CDR3 bases: TGTGCCAGCAGTGTGGGGGCCAAGAACTATGGCTACACCTTC.

The chain couples TRBV6-5 to TRBJ2-3, with 8 bases matching TRBD1. CDR3 length equals 11 residues. Germline V gene lookup returns CDR1 MNHEY and CDR2 SVGAGI. J was trimmed by 5 bases and V by 8 bases; bases with no gene match: 0. CDR3 amino acids: CASGQGDTQYF. In nucleotides, the CDR3 is TGTGCCAGCGGACAGGGAGATACGCAGTATTTT.

This clone appeared once. V gene TRBV7-2 combines with J gene TRBJ1-2; D is unresolved. With 1 base removed from V and 6 bases from J, the gap between germline ends came to 9 bases. Germline V CDR1 and CDR2: SGHTA, FQGNSA. The CDR3 length is 13 residues. The CDR3 here is CASSLVGVDGYTF. The CDR3 DNA reads TGTGCCAGCAGCTTAGTAGGCGTGGATGGCTACACCTTC. Supplemented by reference TRBV7-2 and TRBJ1-2, the full variable domain reads GAGVSQSPSNKVTEKGKDVELRCDPISGHTALYWYRQSLGQGLEFLIYFQGNSAPDKSGLPSDRFSAERTGGSVSTLTIQRTQQEDSAVYLCASSLVGVDGYTFGSGTRLTVV.

The gene calls are TRBV28 and TRBJ1-6, with TRBD1 as a possible D gene (6 bases). V was cut by 5 bases and J by 7 bases, with 18 bases left in between. The CDR3 covers 16 residues. CDR1 is MDHEN, CDR2 SYDVKM, per germline. The CDR3 nucleotides read TGTGCCAGCAGTCCCACGCGGGGGCTAGCGAATTCACCCCTCCACTTT. The encoded protein is CASSPTRGLANSPLHF.

The chain has TRBV10-3 and TRBJ1-1; D is ambiguous. V lost 11 bases, J lost 5 bases, and 18 bases lay in between. The germline V gene encodes CDR1 ENHRY and CDR2 SYGVKD. The CDR3 has 13 residues. The CDR3 region is CASTPIKDTEAFF. The CDR3 DNA is TGTGCCTCCACCCCTATTAAAGATACTGAAGCTTTCTTT.

The chain employs TRBV5-5 and TRBJ1-5; D remains ambiguous. Germline V gene sequence: CDR1 SGHKS, CDR2 YYEKEE (reference sequence). The germline V and J ends were trimmed by 4 bases and 7 bases, with 18 bases remaining between them. There are 15 residues in the CDR3. Written as DNA, the CDR3 is TGTGCCAGCAGCGCGAGGGATCTCGTAGGGCAGCCCCAGCATTTT. The encoded protein is CASSARDLVGQPQHF.

This sequence joins TRBV5-4 and TRBJ1-1; possibly TRBD1 for D (6 bases). Germline CDR1 SGHNT, CDR2 YYREEE (reference sequence). The CDR3 loop spans 16 amino acids. Between the trimmed V and J ends, which lost 1 base and 4 bases, there was a span of 17 bases. The CDR3 DNA sequence: TGTGCCAGCAGCTTGCTCAGCGGCGGCAGGGGCACTGAAGCTTTCTTT. It specifies CASSLLSGGRGTEAFF. Filled out from reference TRBV5-4 and TRBJ1-1, the complete variable domain reads ETGVTQSPTHLIKTRGQQVTLRCSSQSGHNTVSWYQQALGQGPQFIFQYYREEENGRGNFPPRFSGLQFPNYSSELNVNALELDDSALYLCASSLLSGGRGTEAFFGQGTRLTVV.